This record concerns one TCR beta chain sequence. This clone was seen once. Its antigen is unknown. The sample holds no much larger clone one base away, and base qualities are not on file. TCR beta libraries were generated from genomic DNA with the immunoSEQ kit, following the manufacturer's recommendations. To prepare the libraries, a first multiplex PCR with proprietary primers was run, followed by a second PCR that added unique barcodes, and a bead cleanup was done after each round. A kit-provided positive control reaction and a negative control reaction were included in every sample batch. The final libraries underwent checking on an Agilent 4200 TapeStation D1000 ScreenTape, volumetric pooling, and quantification by qPCR. Sequencing ran on an Illumina NextSeq500 with a MidOutput 150-cycle cartridge, using 156 Read1 and 15 Index1 cycles with kit custom primers. The pooled library was loaded at roughly 1 pM with about 20% PhiX control spiked in. Per the authors' processing: The vendor-processed data were analyzed in R, and a clonotype was defined as all T cells that share the same CDR3 nucleotide sequence. For clone abundance analyses, frequencies were normalized to the 10,000 most abundant clones in each sample. Before analysis, public T cell clones were removed, and these numbered fewer than five per sample on average. Tumor-enriched and baseline blood-enriched clonotypes were defined by at least a 32-fold difference in abundance between compartments. Clonotypes expanded or contracted between blood time points were identified with a beta-binomial differential abundance model. Tumor-blood repertoire similarity was measured with the Baroni-Urbani and Buser coefficient, and group comparisons used two-tailed Wilcoxon tests in R. As stored in TCRdb, this immuneACCESS dataset retains in-frame rearrangements with V and J assigned. A fraction of the clones does not appear; measured against another copy, unresolved V genes explain less than half of the discrepancy, and the remainder lacks a known reason. V, J and clone size reflect that table, while D and trimming were determined from the DNA. The sample has roughly 160,000 clones on record, less than 90% of them singletons. Of the sample, approximately 10% is held by the ten largest clones.

This sample is drawn from a study of radiation and T cells in renal cell carcinoma (dated by TCRdb to 2020 to 2021). Background for the entire study: In total, 53 samples underwent TCR beta sequencing: approximately 25 tumors plus 27 peripheral blood samples. The final blood draw was performed at 4 weeks after radiation, at the same time as nephrectomy. Across all 53 samples, around 4,000,000 unique CDR3 nucleotide sequences, encoding about 2,700,000 unique CDR3 amino acid sequences, were identified. Overall study outcomes, separate from this receptor: An increase in top tumor clonotypes in blood was observed from baseline to 2 weeks post-radiation, followed by contraction by 4 weeks, which was taken to suggest transient expansion of tumor-resident clones. Effects of radiation dose or scheduling on the TCR repertoire could not be addressed with the single-armed trial design. No pretreatment tumor biopsies were available, so the baseline intratumoral presence of clonotypes could not be determined. Tracking of blood repertoire dynamics stopped at three to five weeks after treatment, with no follow-up past that point.

Trimming accounts for 6 bases at V and 0 bases at J, while the number of junction bases matched to no gene is 5. From cysteine to phenylalanine, the CDR3 is 15 amino acids long. Only the CDR3 portion is preserved as DNA: 45 bases, with reading frame beginning at the first base. From a lookup of the germline V gene (reference sequence), CDR1 and CDR2 are LNHDA and SQIVND. In the paper's terms, the time point label means: blood 4 weeks post-SBRT, at nephrectomy. This specimen's treatment or condition label, interpreted: 15 Gy SBRT to primary tumor, nephrectomy 4 weeks later. Samples came from a clinical trial, in which primary renal cell carcinomas received 15 Gy stereotactic body radiation therapy followed by nephrectomy 4 weeks later. Serial peripheral blood from radiation-treated patients was sampled at baseline, 2 weeks and 4 weeks after SBRT to track tumor-enriched clonotypes. Every patient had renal cell carcinoma of clear cell pathology. Genomic DNA for TCR sequencing was prepared using the QIAamp DNA Blood Mini Kit (Qiagen). The analyses included just those samples that passed every quality control check.

This sequence was found in a woman in her forties or fifties with renal cell carcinoma. The rearranged segments are TRBV19 and TRBJ2-1, with 7 bases in between that match TRBD1. The sequenced sample was blood, obtained from a patient whose treatment included radiotherapy and nephrectomy. The CDR3 region reads CASRQGPFSYNEQFF. The DNA is as follows: TGTGCCAGTAGACAGGGGCCCTTCTCCTACAATGAGCAGTTCTTC.